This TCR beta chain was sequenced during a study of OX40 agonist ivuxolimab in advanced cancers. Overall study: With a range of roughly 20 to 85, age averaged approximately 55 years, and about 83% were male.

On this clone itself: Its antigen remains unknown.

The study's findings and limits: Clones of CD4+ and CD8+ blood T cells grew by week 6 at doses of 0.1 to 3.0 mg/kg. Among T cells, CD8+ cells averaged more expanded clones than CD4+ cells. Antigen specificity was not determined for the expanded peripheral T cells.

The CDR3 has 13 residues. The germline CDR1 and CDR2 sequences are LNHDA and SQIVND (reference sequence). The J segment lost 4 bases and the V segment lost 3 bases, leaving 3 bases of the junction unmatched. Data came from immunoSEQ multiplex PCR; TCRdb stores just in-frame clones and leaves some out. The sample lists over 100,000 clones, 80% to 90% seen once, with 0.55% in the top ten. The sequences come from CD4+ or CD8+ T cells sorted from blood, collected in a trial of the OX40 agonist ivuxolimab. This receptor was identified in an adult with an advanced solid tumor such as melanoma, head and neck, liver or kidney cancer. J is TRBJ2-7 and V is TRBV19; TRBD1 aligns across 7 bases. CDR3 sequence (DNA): TGTGCCAGTAGTATTGGGACAGAGTACGAGCAGTACTTC. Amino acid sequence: CASSIGTEYEQYF.